This section outlines one TCR beta chain sequence together with its context. This CDR3 has 15 amino acids. The V and J ends lost 6 bases and 2 bases, in that order; junction bases with no gene match: 9. Germline V gene data show CDR1 as MNHEY and CDR2 as SVGAGI. The sample is drawn from a study of blood T cell repertoires in COVID-19. Study-level information: The study drew acute and convalescent COVID-19 samples from the United States, Italy and Spain. From T cells, B-cell-depleted T cells, or PBMCs came the material, which was cDNA or gDNA.

Clones were sequenced by immunoSEQ multiplex PCR, and TCRdb holds only the in-frame ones, with some missing. The sample yields under 40,000 clones, approximately 93% seen once. The TCR originated in a male donor with active COVID-19. The chain couples TRBV6-5 to TRBJ2-7; 8 bases are a match to TRBD1. The sample was peripheral blood. CDR3 amino acids: CASSLDRAIPYEQYF. The CDR3 coding sequence is TGTGCCAGCAGCTTGGACAGGGCCATCCCCTACGAGCAGTACTTC.